Sequencing of this TCR beta chain was carried out in a study of beta chain features in type 1 diabetes. The CDR3 sequence is 13 residues long. Germline V lookup: CDR1 SQVTM, CDR2 ANQGSEA. The ends were cut back, 3 bases at V and 2 bases at J, with 11 bases in the middle. Every isolated RNA sample was fully reverse transcribed, so sequencing captured expressed TCRB transcripts. TCRdb keeps only in-frame clones here, not all; method: immunoSEQ multiplex PCR. The sample holds 810,000 or so clones, 15% to 20% seen once. This clone was recorded a few times. J is TRBJ2-7 and V is TRBV29-1; TRBD2 is a possible D gene (5 bases). The receptor was isolated from a woman aged 18-35 years in good health. The sequencing sample was made of naive CD4+ T cells from blood. CDR3 coding DNA: TGCAGCGTTGAGATGAGGGAGACCTACGAGCAGTACTTC. Its protein is CSVEMRETYEQYF.